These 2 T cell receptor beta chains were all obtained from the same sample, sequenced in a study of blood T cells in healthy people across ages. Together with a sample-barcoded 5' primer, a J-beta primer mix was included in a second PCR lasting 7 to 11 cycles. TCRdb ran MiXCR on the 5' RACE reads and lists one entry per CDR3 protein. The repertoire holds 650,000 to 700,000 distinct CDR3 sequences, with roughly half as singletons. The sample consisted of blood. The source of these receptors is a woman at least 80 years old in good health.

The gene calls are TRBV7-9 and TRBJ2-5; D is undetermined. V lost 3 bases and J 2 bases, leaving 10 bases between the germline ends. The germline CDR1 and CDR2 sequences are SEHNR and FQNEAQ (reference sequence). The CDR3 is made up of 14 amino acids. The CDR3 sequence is CASSFWVVQETQYF. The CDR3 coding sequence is TGTGCCAGCAGCTTTTGGGTGGTTCAAGAGACCCAGTACTTC.

CDR3 DNA sequence: TGCAGCGCCAAGAGGGGCCAGGGGAGAAACTACGAGCAGTACTTC. Its translation: CSAKRGQGRNYEQYF. The gene calls are TRBV29-1 and TRBJ2-7; possibly TRBD1 for D (6 bases). The CDR3 covers 15 residues. Germline assignment: CDR1 SQVTM and CDR2 ANQGSEA. V dropped 7 bases and J dropped 3 bases, with 22 bases sitting between them.